This T cell receptor (beta chain) was sequenced for a study of CD8 T cells in Susac syndrome. Sequencing targeted TCR beta in blood CD8+ and CD4+ T cells. Reverse transcription used roughly 0.45 to 1 ug RNA and random hexamers. TCRdb ran MiXCR on the immunoSEQ multiplex PCR reads and lists one entry per CDR3 protein. The table records under 200,000 distinct CDR3 sequences, approximately 94% of them present only once. The V gene's germline CDR1 is SGHTA and CDR2 FQGNSA. The germline V and J ends were trimmed by 5 bases and 7 bases, with 14 bases remaining between them. The CDR3 has 13 residues. This TCR was sampled from a human donor in good health. This rearrangement joins TRBV7-2 to TRBJ1-2; no firm D call. Sequenced sample: CD4+ T cells from PBMCs. CDR3 in amino acids: CASSVGGSGGYTF. For the CDR3, the DNA is TGTGCCAGCAGCGTCGGAGGATCTGGTGGCTACACCTTC.